This T cell receptor (beta chain) derives from a study of STAT5B mutations in CD4+ large granular lymphocyte leukemia. Study-wide background: CD8+ depletion followed by anti-CD4 microbead selection was applied to cryopreserved cells.

Sequencing was performed with immunoSEQ multiplex PCR; in TCRdb, only in-frame clones are kept and a portion is missing. The sample yields a few thousand clones, roughly 71% seen once. Findings of the study overall: About 24% of private leukemic clonotypes occurred rarely in other patients' non-leukemic repertoires. Compared with healthy controls (2/35), patient top clones favored TRBV06 (8/27). The clonality comparison with controls used just six or seven CD4-sorted patient samples.

This CDR3 has 13 amino acids. Deletions cut 3 bases from V and 3 bases from J, with 8 bases between. Germline CDR1 is SGHTA and CDR2 is FQGNSA. On this clone itself: Its antigen remains unknown.

Sequenced sample: PBMCs. The TCR was taken from a man in his sixties with CD4+ T-cell large granular lymphocyte leukemia. This sequence joins TRBV7-2 and TRBJ1-2, with D perhaps TRBD1 (5 bases). The CDR3 region is CASSFGTDYGYTF. The CDR3 nucleotides read TGTGCCAGCAGCTTCGGGACGGACTATGGCTACACCTTC.